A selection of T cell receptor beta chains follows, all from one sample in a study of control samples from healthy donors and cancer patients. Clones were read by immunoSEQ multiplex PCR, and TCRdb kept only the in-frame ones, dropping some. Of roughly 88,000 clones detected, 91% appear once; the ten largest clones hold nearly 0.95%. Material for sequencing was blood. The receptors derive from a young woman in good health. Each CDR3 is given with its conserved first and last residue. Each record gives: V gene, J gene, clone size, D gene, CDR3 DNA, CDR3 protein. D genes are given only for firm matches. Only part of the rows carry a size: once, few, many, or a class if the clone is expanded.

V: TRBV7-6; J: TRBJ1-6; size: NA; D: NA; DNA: TGTGCCAGCAGCTTAGACTCTTTGTTCGGGAATTCACCCCTCCACTTT; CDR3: CASSLDSLFGNSPLHF
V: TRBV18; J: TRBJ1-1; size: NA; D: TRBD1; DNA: TGTGCCAGCTCACCAGACGCAGGGGGTGACACTGAAGCTTTCTTT; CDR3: CASSPDAGGDTEAFF
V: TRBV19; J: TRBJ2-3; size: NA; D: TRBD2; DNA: TGTGCCAGTAGTATTCTCAGCGGGAGATACACAGATACGCAGTATTTT; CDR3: CASSILSGRYTDTQYF
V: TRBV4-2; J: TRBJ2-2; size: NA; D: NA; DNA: TGTGCCAGCAGCCAAGATTTGAGGGGAGTCACCGGGGAGCTGTTTTTT; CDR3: CASSQDLRGVTGELFF
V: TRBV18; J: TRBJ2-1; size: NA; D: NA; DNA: TGTGCCAGCTCACCTGAGGGCAGCTCCTACGATGAGCAGTTCTTC; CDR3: CASSPEGSSYDEQFF
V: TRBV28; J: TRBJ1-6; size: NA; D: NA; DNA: TGTGCCAGCAGTCAACCCGGGACAAGGGGGAGGGCCCTCCACTTT; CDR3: CASSQPGTRGRALHF
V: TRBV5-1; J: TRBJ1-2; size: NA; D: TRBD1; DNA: TGCGCCAGCAGCTTGAGGGCAGGGGGTTCTTATGGCTACACCTTC; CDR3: CASSLRAGGSYGYTF
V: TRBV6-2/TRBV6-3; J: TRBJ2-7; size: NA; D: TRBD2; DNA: TGTGCCAGCAGTTACTTTGGGACTAGTTCTGAGCAGTACTTC; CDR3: CASSYFGTSSEQYF
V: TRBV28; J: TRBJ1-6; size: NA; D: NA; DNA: TGTGCCAGCATATTTCGGGGTGGTAATTCACCCCTCCACTTT; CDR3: CASIFRGGNSPLHF
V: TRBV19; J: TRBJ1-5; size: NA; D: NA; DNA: TGTGCCAGTAGCCGGGGGACCGCCAATCAGCCCCAGCATTTT; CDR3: CASSRGTANQPQHF
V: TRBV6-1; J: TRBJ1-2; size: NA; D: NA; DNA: TGTGCCAGCAGTGAAGGTCAGGACGGCAATGGCTACACCTTC; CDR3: CASSEGQDGNGYTF
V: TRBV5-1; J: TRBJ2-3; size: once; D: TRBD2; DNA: TGCGCCAGCAGCTTGGTCGGTAACCTCCTAGCGGGCCCCGCAGATACGCAGTATTTT; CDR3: CASSLVGNLLAGPADTQYF
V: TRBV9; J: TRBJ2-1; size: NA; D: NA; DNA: TGTGCCAGCAGCCCTTGGGGCGAAAGCTCCTACAATGAGCAGTTCTTC; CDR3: CASSPWGESSYNEQFF
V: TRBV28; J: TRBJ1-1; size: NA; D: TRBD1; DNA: TGTGCCAGCAGTTTATTTACAGGGGGGAGGACTGAAGCTTTCTTT; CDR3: CASSLFTGGRTEAFF
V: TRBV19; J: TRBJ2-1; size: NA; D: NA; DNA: TGTGCCAGTAGCGCCCCCGAGGGCCTCTCCTACAATGAGCAGTTCTTC; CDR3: CASSAPEGLSYNEQFF
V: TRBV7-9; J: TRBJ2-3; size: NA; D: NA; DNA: TGTGCCAGCAGCTTAGGACTAGGACTTAGCACAGATACGCAGTATTTT; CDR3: CASSLGLGLSTDTQYF
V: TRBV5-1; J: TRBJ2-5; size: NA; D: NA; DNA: TGCGCCAGCAGCTTGAACACAGGGTCACGGGAGACCCAGTACTTC; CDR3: CASSLNTGSRETQYF
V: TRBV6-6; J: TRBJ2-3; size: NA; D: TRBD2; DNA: TGTGCCAGCAGTTTATTAGCGGGGACAGATACGCAGTATTTT; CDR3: CASSLLAGTDTQYF
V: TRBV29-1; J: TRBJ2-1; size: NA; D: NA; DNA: TGCAGCGCCTCAGTCAATGAGCAGTTCTTC; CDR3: CSASVNEQFF
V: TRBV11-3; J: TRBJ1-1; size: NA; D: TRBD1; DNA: TGTGCCAGCAGCTTCCGGGACAGCGAGGACACTGAAGCTTTCTTT; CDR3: CASSFRDSEDTEAFF
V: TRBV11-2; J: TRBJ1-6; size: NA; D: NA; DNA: TGTGCCAGCAGCTTAGTAGGGGCCACTAATTCACCCCTCCACTTT; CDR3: CASSLVGATNSPLHF
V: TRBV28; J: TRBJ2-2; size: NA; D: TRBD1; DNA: TGTGCCAGCCGGACAGGGAACACCGGGGAGCTGTTTTTT; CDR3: CASRTGNTGELFF
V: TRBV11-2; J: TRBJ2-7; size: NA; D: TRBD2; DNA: TGTGCCAGCAGCTTAGAGGTAGCGGGAGTGAGGGAGCAGTACTTC; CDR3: CASSLEVAGVREQYF
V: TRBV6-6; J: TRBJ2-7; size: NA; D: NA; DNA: TGTGCCAGCAGTAGGGACTCGGGGAGGCTTTCCTACGAGCAGTACTTC; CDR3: CASSRDSGRLSYEQYF
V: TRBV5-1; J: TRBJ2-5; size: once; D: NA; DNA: TGCGCCAGCAGCTTGGGGCTTGGGGGGCAAGAGACCCAGTACTTC; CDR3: CASSLGLGGQETQYF
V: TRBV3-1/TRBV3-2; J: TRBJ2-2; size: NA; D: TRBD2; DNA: TGTGCCAGCAGCCAAGAAGGTCTTGGAGGCACACCTAGCGGGGGACTGAACACCGGGGAGCTGTTTTTT; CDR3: CASSQEGLGGTPSGGLNTGELFF
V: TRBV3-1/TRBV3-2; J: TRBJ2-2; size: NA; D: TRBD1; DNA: TGTGCCAGCAGCCCTACAGGGGGCAACACCGGGGAGCTGTTTTTT; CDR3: CASSPTGGNTGELFF
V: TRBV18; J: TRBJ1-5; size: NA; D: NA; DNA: TGTGCCAGCTCACCACTTGCACAGGGCAATCAGCCCCAGCATTTT; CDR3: CASSPLAQGNQPQHF
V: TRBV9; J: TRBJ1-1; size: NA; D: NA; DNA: TGTGCCAGCAGCGGAAAAAAATGGGGGACTGAAGCTTTCTTT; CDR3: CASSGKKWGTEAFF
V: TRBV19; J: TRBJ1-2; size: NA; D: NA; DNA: TGTGCCAGTAGTATAAAGACAGCCGCCAACTATGGCTACACCTTC; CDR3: CASSIKTAANYGYTF
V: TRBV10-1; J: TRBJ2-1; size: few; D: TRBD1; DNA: TGCGCCAGCAGTGAGGGGCAGGGGGCGAACAATGAGCAGTTCTTC; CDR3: CASSEGQGANNEQFF
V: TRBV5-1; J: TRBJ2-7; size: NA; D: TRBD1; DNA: TGCGCCAGCAATTGGGGGACAGGGTTCCACGAGCAGTACTTC; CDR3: CASNWGTGFHEQYF
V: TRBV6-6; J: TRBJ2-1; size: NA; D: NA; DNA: TGTGCCAGCAGTGGGCGGAATGAGCAGTTCTTC; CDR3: CASSGRNEQFF
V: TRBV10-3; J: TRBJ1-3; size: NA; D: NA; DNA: TGTGCCATCAGCGGGTCCGGGGGGAAGGCTGGAAACACCATATATTTT; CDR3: CAISGSGGKAGNTIYF
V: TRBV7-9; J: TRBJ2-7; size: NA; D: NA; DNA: TGTGCCAGCAGCTCCCGTCCCCCCACCTACGAGCAGTACTTC; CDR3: CASSSRPPTYEQYF
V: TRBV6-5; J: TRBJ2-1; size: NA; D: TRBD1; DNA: TGTGCCAGCAACGGACAGGGTTCCTACAATGAGCAGTTCTTC; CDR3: CASNGQGSYNEQFF
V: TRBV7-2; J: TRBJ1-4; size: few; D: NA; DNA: TGTGCCAGCGGTAGCTATAGGGAAGAAAAACTGTTTTTT; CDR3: CASGSYREEKLFF
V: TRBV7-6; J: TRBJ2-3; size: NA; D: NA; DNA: TGTGCCAGCAGCTCCCTGGGCCCTGCGACAACAGATACGCAGTATTTT; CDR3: CASSSLGPATTDTQYF
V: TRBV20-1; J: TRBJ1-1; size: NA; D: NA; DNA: TGCAGTGCTAGAGAGGGGCAGGGGATGTACTTT; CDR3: CSAREGQGMYF
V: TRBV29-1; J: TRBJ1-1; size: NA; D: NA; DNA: TGCAGCGTTGTTAACTCGGTGACTGAAGCTTTCTTT; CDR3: CSVVNSVTEAFF
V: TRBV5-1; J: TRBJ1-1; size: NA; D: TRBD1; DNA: TGCGCCAGCAGCTCGACAGGGGGGAACACTGAAGCTTTCTTT; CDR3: CASSSTGGNTEAFF
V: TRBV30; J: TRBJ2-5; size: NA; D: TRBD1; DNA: TGTGCCTGGACCGGACAGGTTAACCAAGAGACCCAGTACTTC; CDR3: CAWTGQVNQETQYF
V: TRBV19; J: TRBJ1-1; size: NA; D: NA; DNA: TGTGCCAGTTCGGTTGGGGGGGGAGCGAACACTGAAGCTTTCTTT; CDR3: CASSVGGGANTEAFF
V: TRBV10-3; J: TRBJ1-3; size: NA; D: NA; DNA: TGTGCCATCAGTGCCTACGGACCTAGCTCTGGAAACACCATATATTTT; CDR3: CAISAYGPSSGNTIYF
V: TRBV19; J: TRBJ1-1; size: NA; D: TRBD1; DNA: TGTGCCAGTAGCACCCCGGACAGGGACACTGAAGCTTTCTTT; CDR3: CASSTPDRDTEAFF
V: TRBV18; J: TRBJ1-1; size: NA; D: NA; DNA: TGTGCCAGCTCACCGGACAGTATCATGAACACTGAAGCTTTCTTT; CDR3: CASSPDSIMNTEAFF
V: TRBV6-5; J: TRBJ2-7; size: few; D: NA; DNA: TGTGCCAGCAGTTACTCTGGCAGGGGAAGCTACGAGCAGTACTTC; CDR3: CASSYSGRGSYEQYF
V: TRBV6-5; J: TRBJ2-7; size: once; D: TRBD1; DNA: TGTGCCACCGACAGGGGATCGTACGAGCAGTACTTC; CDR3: CATDRGSYEQYF
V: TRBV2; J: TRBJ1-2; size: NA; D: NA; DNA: TGTGCCAGCAGTGTGAATCGGGGGCCGGGTGGCTACACCTTC; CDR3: CASSVNRGPGGYTF
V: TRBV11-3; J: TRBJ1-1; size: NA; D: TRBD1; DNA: TGTGCCAGCAGCCGAGGGGGCGAGGTCACTGAAGCTTTCTTT; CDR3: CASSRGGEVTEAFF
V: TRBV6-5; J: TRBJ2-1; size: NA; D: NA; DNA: TGTGCCAGCAGCCGCGGGGCGTACAATGAGCAGTTCTTC; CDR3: CASSRGAYNEQFF
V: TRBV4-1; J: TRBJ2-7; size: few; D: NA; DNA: TGCGCCAGCAGCCCCCCAGAAGGGGCGTACGAGCAGTACTTC; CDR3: CASSPPEGAYEQYF